This is a list of T cell receptor beta chains from one sample in a study of OX40 agonist ivuxolimab in advanced cancers. Method: immunoSEQ multiplex PCR; TCRdb's copy keeps in-frame clones and lacks some. The sample comprises around 100,000 clones, around 90% of which are singletons, and roughly 0.17% rests with the top ten. Source: CD4+ or CD8+ T cells sorted from blood, taken in a trial of the OX40 agonist ivuxolimab. Receptor source: an adult with an advanced solid tumor such as melanoma, head and neck, liver or kidney cancer. CDR3s include the opening cysteine and the closing phenylalanine or tryptophan. The D gene is left open where the match is weak. Some rows have no size entry. The others give once, few or many, or a class for an expanded clone.

TRBJ2-3 | . | . | TRBV9 | CASSDGLTSATQYF | TGTGCCAGCAGCGACGGGCTGACTTCCGCTACGCAGTATTTT
TRBJ2-3 | . | . | TRBV5-4 | CASSLASTDTQYF | TGTGCCAGCAGCTTGGCCAGCACAGATACGCAGTATTTT
TRBJ2-5 | TRBD2 | . | TRBV7-6 | CASRLTSGGAETQYF | TGTGCCAGCAGGTTAACTAGCGGGGGGGCGGAGACCCAGTACTTC
TRBJ2-2 | . | . | TRBV2 | CASSVGNGNTGELFF | TGTGCCAGCAGTGTTGGTAACGGGAACACCGGGGAGCTGTTTTTT
TRBJ1-1 | . | once | TRBV28 | CASSYGQRFEAFF | TGTGCCAGCAGTTACGGACAGAGATTTGAAGCTTTCTTT
TRBJ2-7 | . | . | TRBV6-1 | CASSRQKGPYEQYF | TGTGCCAGCAGTCGCCAAAAGGGACCCTACGAGCAGTACTTC
TRBJ1-1 | . | . | TRBV5-4 | CASYRGLNTEAFF | TGTGCCAGCTATCGGGGCTTGAACACTGAAGCTTTCTTT
TRBJ2-3 | . | once | TRBV7-2 | CASSLELALNTQYF | TGTGCCAGCAGCTTAGAATTGGCCCTTAATACGCAGTATTTT
TRBJ2-5 | TRBD2 | . | TRBV2 | CASSGTSGRRETQYF | TGTGCCAGCAGCGGGACTAGCGGGAGAAGGGAGACCCAGTACTTC
TRBJ1-1 | TRBD1 | few | TRBV6-5 | CASTPGQGAFEAFF | TGTGCCAGCACCCCGGGACAGGGGGCTTTTGAAGCTTTCTTT
TRBJ2-1 | TRBD2 | . | TRBV7-9 | CASSLGLGTSGNDEQFF | TGTGCCAGCAGCTTAGGTCTTGGGACTAGCGGGAACGATGAGCAGTTCTTC
TRBJ1-2 | . | . | TRBV20-1 | CSVPNYGYTF | TGCAGTGTCCCTAACTATGGCTACACCTTC
TRBJ2-4 | TRBD2 | . | TRBV5-8 | CASPLGLGVFKQGPIQYF | TGTGCCAGCCCTCTGGGACTAGGTGTATTTAAACAGGGTCCCATTCAGTACTTC
TRBJ1-2 | . | . | TRBV7-9 | CASIQGGNLAGYTF | TGTGCCAGCATTCAAGGGGGAAATCTCGCTGGCTACACCTTC
TRBJ2-7 | . | . | TRBV29-1 | CSVSGTYEQYF | TGCAGCGTTTCCGGGACCTACGAGCAGTACTTC
TRBJ2-1 | . | once | TRBV5-6 | CASSLAPPTRQNEQFF | TGTGCCAGCAGCTTGGCCCCCCCGACTAGACAGAATGAGCAGTTCTTC
TRBJ1-4 | . | . | TRBV6-6 | CASRLGGFYEKLFF | TGTGCCAGCCGACTCGGGGGTTTTTATGAAAAACTGTTTTTT